This record concerns one T cell receptor beta chain sequence. Sequencing was performed with immunoSEQ multiplex PCR; in TCRdb, only in-frame clones are kept and a portion is missing. The data contain some 130,000 clones, 85% to 90% of them singletons. This entry comes from a study of blood T cell repertoires in COVID-19. The length of the CDR3 is 15 residues. The V end was cut by 4 bases, the J end by 4 bases, with 13 bases between. From germline, CDR1 is KGHSH and CDR2 LQKENI. V usage is TRBV18 and J usage is TRBJ2-2; possibly TRBD2 for D (5 bases). Sequencing used peripheral blood. This TCR derives from an elderly man with acute or convalescent COVID-19. The CDR3 DNA reads as TGTGCCAGCTCACTGCCTGGAGGTCCCACCGGGGAGCTGTTTTTT. This codes for CASSLPGGPTGELFF.